Reported below is one T cell receptor (beta chain). Sequencing used immunoSEQ multiplex PCR; TCRdb keeps in-frame clones, though not all of them. The data contain about 79,000 clones, around 95% of them singletons. The data originate from a study of T cell changes during pregnancy in multiple sclerosis. The source material was peripheral blood, sampled in the second trimester of pregnancy. The source is a female donor in good health, enrolled as a control in a pregnancy study.

In DNA, the CDR3 is TGTGCCAGCTCACTACTGGGGCGCACAGATACGCAGTATTTT. Translation: CASSLLGRTDTQYF. This chain links TRBV18 with TRBJ2-3; D possibly corresponds to TRBD1 (5 bases). The germline V gene has CDR1 KGHSH and CDR2 LQKENI. The CDR3 totals 14 residues. V gave up 4 bases and J gave up 1 base, with 9 bases separating them.